This is a list of T cell receptor beta chains from one sample in a study of OX40 agonist ivuxolimab in advanced cancers. Method: immunoSEQ multiplex PCR; TCRdb's copy keeps in-frame clones and lacks some. The sample holds some 15,000 clones, about 90% seen once. The sample was CD4+ or CD8+ T cells sorted from blood, taken in a trial of the OX40 agonist ivuxolimab. These receptors all stem from an adult with an advanced solid tumor such as melanoma, head and neck, liver or kidney cancer. The conserved cysteine and the conserved F or W are not part of the CDR3 here. Only part of the rows carry a size: once, few, many, or a class if the clone is expanded.

abundance	v_gene	CDR3aa
NA	TRBV27	ASSGLGTGNGYT
NA	TRBV7-3	ASSFWVGRGGYNEQF
NA	TRBV5-5	ASSFRGGSSEAF
NA	TRBV15	ATSRDLGTGNTIY
few	TRBV11-1	ASSPRTVEADTQY
NA	TRBV10-2	ATREYEAF
NA	TRBV11-2	ASSFPGPGTSGRFEQF
NA	TRBV27	ASTPRAFPYEQY
NA	TRBV7-7	ASSHSSLLEKLF
NA	TRBV13	ASSLGQGTTEAF
NA	TRBV11-2	ASSLRQEFSYEQY
few	TRBV10-3	AISETGDGGANVLT
NA	TRBV6-6	ASSYSTLEAF
NA	TRBV4-1	ASSHAGTFEGF
NA	TRBV29-1	SGVGQNTGELF
NA	TRBV27	ASSLLGHIYNEQF
NA	TRBV28	ASSRITENTGELF
NA	TRBV19	ASSISGSSYEQY
NA	TRBV6-1	ASSPGGEVGEQF
NA	TRBV29-1	SAGLAGLLESEQF
NA	TRBV9	ASSPGVEQY
NA	TRBV9	ASSVYGSTDTQY
once	TRBV6-5	ASSYPGTGVGEQY
NA	TRBV4-1	ASSQDPYRVYEQY
NA	TRBV29-1	SVEAGGTEAF
once	TRBV19	ASSTQGGTYNEQF
NA	TRBV7-9	ASSLVPGQSVTEAF
few	TRBV11-2	ASTGHNTEAF
few	TRBV28	ASSPDLRRVNTEAF
NA	TRBV7-9	ASSLDRGSIY
NA	TRBV27	ASSLSPVVAGGPTDTQY
NA	TRBV2	ASSEGAGGTYEQY
NA	TRBV2	ASSEGRVPYEQY
NA	TRBV2	ASSDGGQGETQY
NA	TRBV4-1	ASSQVFSDTQY
once	TRBV27	ASSLGTITILF
NA	TRBV27	ASSLGASSYNEQF
NA	TRBV28	ASSVDRFSPYGYT
NA	TRBV6-4	ASAEAGGPKY
NA	TRBV27	ASMSQETYGYT
NA	TRBV11-2	ASIAGLNNEQF
NA	TRBV11-2	ASSPRQGEDEKLF
few	TRBV9	ASSASVAPSGRDEQF
NA	TRBV2	ASSVGTSAYEQY
NA	TRBV10-3	AISEGFSYEQY
NA	TRBV11-2	ASSFGGSNYEQY
once	TRBV4-1	ASSHRGGMNTEAF
NA	TRBV7-8	ASSFLSGDLWYEQY
NA	TRBV5-6	ASSSESLALEEQTGELF
NA	TRBV19	ASITDRGLYTEAF
NA	TRBV27	ASADRGYNEQF
NA	TRBV19	ASSINSGQNIFPSTYNEQF
few	TRBV7-9	ASSLERAAPYEQY